A selection of T cell receptor beta chains follows, all from one sample in a study of identical twins. TCRdb re-called the 5' RACE reads with MiXCR, one entry per CDR3 protein. In the table there are about 390,000 distinct CDR3 sequences, approximately 8.8% of which are singletons. Sequences were obtained from naive T cells sorted from blood. Every receptor here comes from a woman in her forties or fifties in good health. Both conserved end residues are part of each CDR3. A D gene is named only where the DNA matches it firmly. Clone size is not always given. Where it is, it says once, few, many or a class for expanded clones.

D gene,clone size,V gene,J gene,CDR3 DNA,CDR3 protein
TRBD2,few,TRBV20-1,TRBJ2-5,TGCAGTGCTAGAGTCCCCGGCGGGGGAGAGACCCAGTACTTC,CSARVPGGGETQYF
.,few,TRBV5-1,TRBJ2-2,TGCGCCAGCAAGCTAGGGGACACCGGGGAGCTGTTTTTT,CASKLGDTGELFF
TRBD2,few,TRBV12-3/TRBV12-4,TRBJ2-1,TGTGCCAGCACCAAAAGTGGACTAGCGGGAATCAATGAGCAGTTCTTC,CASTKSGLAGINEQFF
.,few,TRBV15,TRBJ1-1,TGTGCCACCAGCACCTTGGACAGAAGGGGCACTGAAGCTTTCTTT,CATSTLDRRGTEAFF
.,.,TRBV20-1,TRBJ1-1,TGCAGTGCTCCCGCAGGGTTTTACACTGAAGCTTTCTTT,CSAPAGFYTEAFF
.,few,TRBV2,TRBJ1-5,TGTGCCAGCACGGACTCGGGAGCCCAGCATTTT,CASTDSGAQHF
.,.,TRBV12-5,TRBJ2-3,TGTGCTAGTGGTCCGCCGGACTGGGCAGATACGCAGTATTTT,CASGPPDWADTQYF
.,many,TRBV2,TRBJ2-1,TGTGCCAGCAGTCCGGGCCCTCTCTTC,CASSPGPLF
.,many,TRBV24-1,TRBJ2-1,TGTGCCACCAGTGATAGACCCACACTTTACAATGAGCAGTTCTTC,CATSDRPTLYNEQFF
.,many,TRBV5-5,TRBJ2-1,TGTGCCAGCAGCTTGGATGGTGGGGCCCCCTACAATGAGCAGTTCTTC,CASSLDGGAPYNEQFF
TRBD2,few,TRBV5-1,TRBJ2-2,TGCGCCAGCAGCCCCCTCGGGGGGGACACCGGGGAGCTGTTTTTT,CASSPLGGDTGELFF
.,few,TRBV4-1,TRBJ1-1,TGCGCCAGCAGCCAAGCCCCGTGGCTCACTGAAGCTTTCTTT,CASSQAPWLTEAFF
TRBD1,.,TRBV11-3,TRBJ2-5,TGTGCCAGCAGCTCGCGGACAGGGGAAGAGACCCAGTACTTC,CASSSRTGEETQYF
TRBD1,.,TRBV2,TRBJ2-7,TGTGCCAGCGGACAGGGACAACCACGTTACTTC,CASGQGQPRYF
.,many,TRBV20-1,TRBJ2-2,TGCAGTGCTAGAGATCCCGACAGGAACACCGGGGAGCTGTTTTTT,CSARDPDRNTGELFF
TRBD1,.,TRBV12-3/TRBV12-4,TRBJ2-1,TGTGCCAGCAGCCGGACAGGGGGAGTCAATGAGCAGTTCTTC,CASSRTGGVNEQFF